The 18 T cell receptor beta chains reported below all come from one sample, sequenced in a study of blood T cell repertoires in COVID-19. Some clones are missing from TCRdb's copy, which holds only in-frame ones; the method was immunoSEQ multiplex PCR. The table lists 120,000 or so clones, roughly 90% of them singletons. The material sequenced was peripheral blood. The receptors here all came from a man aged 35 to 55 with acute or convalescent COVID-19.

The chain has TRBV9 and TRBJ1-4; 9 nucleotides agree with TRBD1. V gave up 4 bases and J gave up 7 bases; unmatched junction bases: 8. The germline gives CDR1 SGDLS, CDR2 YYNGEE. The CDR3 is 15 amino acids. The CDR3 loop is CASSSRTGEGEKLFF. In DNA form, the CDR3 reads TGTGCCAGCAGCTCGCGGACAGGGGAGGGTGAAAAACTGTTTTTT.

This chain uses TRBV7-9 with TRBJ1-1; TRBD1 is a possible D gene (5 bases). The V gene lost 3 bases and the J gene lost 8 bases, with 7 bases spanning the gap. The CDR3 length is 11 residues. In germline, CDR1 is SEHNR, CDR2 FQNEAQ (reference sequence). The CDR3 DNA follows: TGTGCCAGCAGCTTGACAGAGGAAGCTTTCTTT. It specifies CASSLTEEAFF.

CDR3 bases: TGTGCCAGCAGCATCTCCGGGACTAGGAATGAGCAGTTCTTC. It codes for CASSISGTRNEQFF. The chain is built from TRBV11-3 and TRBJ2-1; 8 bases line up with TRBD2. Germline trimming cut 5 bases from V and 7 bases from J; bases unmatched to any gene: 7. This CDR3 is 14 amino acids long. The germline CDR1 and CDR2 sequences are SGHNT and YENEEA. Full variable domain (remainder filled in from reference TRBV11-3 and TRBJ2-1): EAGVVQSPRYKIIEKKQPVAFWCNPISGHNTLYWYLQNLGQGPELLIRYENEEAVDDSQLPKDRFSAERLKGVDSTLKIQPAELGDSAVYLCASSISGTRNEQFFGPGTRLTVL.

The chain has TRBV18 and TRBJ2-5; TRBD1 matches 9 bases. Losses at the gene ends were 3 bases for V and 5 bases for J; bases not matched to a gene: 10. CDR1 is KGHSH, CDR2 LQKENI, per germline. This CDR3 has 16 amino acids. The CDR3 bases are TGTGCCAGCTCACCGACTAACAGGGGGCCAGGGGAGACCCAGTACTTC. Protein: CASSPTNRGPGETQYF.

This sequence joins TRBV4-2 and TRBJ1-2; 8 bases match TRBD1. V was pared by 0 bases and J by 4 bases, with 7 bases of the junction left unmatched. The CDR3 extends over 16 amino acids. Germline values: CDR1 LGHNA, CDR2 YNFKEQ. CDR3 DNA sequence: TGTGCCAGCAGCCAAGATATTGCAGGGGGCAGCTATGGCTACACCTTC. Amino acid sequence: CASSQDIAGGSYGYTF.

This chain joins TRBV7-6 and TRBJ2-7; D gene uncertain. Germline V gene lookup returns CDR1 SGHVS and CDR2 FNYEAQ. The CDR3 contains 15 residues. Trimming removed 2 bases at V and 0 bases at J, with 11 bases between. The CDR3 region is CASSLSFRSSYEQYF. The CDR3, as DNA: TGTGCCAGCAGCTTATCGTTTAGGAGCTCCTACGAGCAGTACTTC.

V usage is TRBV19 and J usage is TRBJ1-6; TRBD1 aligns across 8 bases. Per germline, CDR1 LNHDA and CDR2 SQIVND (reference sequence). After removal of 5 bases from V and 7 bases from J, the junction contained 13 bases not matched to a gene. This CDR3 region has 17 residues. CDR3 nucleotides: TGTGCCAGTAGTCAGAGTTGGGATGACAGGGGAAATTCACCCCTCCACTTT. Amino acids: CASSQSWDDRGNSPLHF.

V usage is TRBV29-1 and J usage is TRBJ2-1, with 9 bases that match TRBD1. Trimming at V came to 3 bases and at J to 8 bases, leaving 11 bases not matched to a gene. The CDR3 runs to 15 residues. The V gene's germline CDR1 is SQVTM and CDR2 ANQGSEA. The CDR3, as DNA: TGCAGCGTTGATGGCACGGGACAGGGCCTCGATGAGCAGTTCTTC. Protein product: CSVDGTGQGLDEQFF.

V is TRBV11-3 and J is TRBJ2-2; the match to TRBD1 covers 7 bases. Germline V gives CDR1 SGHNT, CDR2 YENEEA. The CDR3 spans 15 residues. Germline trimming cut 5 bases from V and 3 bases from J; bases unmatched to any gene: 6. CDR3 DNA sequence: TGTGCCAGCAGCACCGGGACAGCGGACACCGGGGAGCTGTTTTTT. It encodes CASSTGTADTGELFF.

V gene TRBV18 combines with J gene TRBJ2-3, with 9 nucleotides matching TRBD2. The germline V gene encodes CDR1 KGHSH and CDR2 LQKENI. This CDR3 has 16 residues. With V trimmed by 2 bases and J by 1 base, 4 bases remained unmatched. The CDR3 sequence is CASSPKRLAGTDTQYF. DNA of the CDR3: TGTGCCAGCTCACCAAAAAGACTAGCGGGCACAGATACGCAGTATTTT.

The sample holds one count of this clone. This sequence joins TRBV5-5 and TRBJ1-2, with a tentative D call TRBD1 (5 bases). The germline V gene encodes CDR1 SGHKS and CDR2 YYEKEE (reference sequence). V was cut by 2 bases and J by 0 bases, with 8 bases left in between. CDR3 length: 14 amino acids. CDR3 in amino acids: CASSLDRANYGYTF. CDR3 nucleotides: TGTGCCAGCAGCTTAGACAGAGCTAACTATGGCTACACCTTC.

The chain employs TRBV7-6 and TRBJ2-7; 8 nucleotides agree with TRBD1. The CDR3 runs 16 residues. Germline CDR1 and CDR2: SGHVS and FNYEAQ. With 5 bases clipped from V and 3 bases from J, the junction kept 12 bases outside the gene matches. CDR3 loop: CASSQGAGQGGYEQYF. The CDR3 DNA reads TGTGCCAGCAGCCAAGGGGCCGGACAGGGCGGCTACGAGCAGTACTTC.

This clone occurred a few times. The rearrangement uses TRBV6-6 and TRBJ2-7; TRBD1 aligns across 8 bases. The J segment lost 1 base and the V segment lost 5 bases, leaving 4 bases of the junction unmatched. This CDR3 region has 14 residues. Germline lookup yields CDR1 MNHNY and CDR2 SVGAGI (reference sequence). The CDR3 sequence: CASSPTGGSYEQYF. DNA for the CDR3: TGTGCCAGCAGTCCAACAGGGGGTTCCTACGAGCAGTACTTC.

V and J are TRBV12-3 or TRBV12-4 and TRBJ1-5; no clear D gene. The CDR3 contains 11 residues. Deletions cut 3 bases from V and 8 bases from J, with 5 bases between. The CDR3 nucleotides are TGTGCCAGCAGTTTCGGGGAGCCCCAGCATTTT. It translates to CASSFGEPQHF.

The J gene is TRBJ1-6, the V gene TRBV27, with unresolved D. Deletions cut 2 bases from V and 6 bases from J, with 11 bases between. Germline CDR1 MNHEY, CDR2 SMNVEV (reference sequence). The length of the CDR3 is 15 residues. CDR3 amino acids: CASSLKPTGNSPLHF. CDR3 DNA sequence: TGTGCCAGCAGTTTAAAGCCCACGGGTAATTCACCCCTCCACTTT.

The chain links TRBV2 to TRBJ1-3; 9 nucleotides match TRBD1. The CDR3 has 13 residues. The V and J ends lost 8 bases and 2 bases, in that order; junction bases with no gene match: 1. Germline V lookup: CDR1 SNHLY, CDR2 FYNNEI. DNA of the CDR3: TGTGCCAGCCGGGACAGGGCTGGAAACACCATATATTTT. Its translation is CASRDRAGNTIYF. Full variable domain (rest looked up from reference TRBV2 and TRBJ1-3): EPEVTQTPSHQVTQMGQEVILRCVPISNHLYFYWYRQILGQKVEFLVSFYNNEISEKSEIFDDQFSVERPDGSNFTLKIRSTKLEDSAMYFCASRDRAGNTIYFGEGSWLTVV.

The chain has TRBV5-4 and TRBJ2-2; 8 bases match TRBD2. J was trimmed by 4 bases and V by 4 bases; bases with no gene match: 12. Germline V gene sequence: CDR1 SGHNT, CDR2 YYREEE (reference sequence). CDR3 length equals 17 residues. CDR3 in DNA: TGTGCCAGCAGCCCGGAGTTAGCGGGACTTTCCACCGGGGAGCTGTTTTTT. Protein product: CASSPELAGLSTGELFF.

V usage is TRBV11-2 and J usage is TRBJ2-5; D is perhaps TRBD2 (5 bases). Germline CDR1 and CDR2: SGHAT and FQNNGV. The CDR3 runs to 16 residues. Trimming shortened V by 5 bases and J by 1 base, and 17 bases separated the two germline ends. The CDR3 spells CASSKRTLRIQETQYF. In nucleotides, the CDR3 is TGTGCCAGCAGCAAACGGACTCTCAGGATCCAAGAGACCCAGTACTTC. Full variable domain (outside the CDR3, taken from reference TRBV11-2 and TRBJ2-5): EAGVAQSPRYKIIEKRQSVAFWCNPISGHATLYWYQQILGQGPKLLIQFQNNGVVDDSQLPKDRFSAERLKGVDSTLKIQPAKLEDSAVYLCASSKRTLRIQETQYFGPGTRLLVL.